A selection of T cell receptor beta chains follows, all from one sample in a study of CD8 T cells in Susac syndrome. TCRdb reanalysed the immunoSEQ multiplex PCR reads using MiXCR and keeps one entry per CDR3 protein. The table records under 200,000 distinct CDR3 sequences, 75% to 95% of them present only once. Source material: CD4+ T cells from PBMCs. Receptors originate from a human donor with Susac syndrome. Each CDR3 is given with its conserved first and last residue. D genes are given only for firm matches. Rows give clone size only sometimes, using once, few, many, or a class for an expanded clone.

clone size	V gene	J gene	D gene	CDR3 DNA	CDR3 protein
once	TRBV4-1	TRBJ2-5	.	TGCGCCAGCAGCCAAGATCACCTCCGGTCGACCCAGTACTTC	CASSQDHLRSTQYF
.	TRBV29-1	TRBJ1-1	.	TGCAGCGTTTACGGCGACCCGAACACTGAAGCTTTCTTT	CSVYGDPNTEAFF
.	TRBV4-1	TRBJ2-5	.	TGCGCCAGCAGCCTCGGGGCCCCCCGTCAAGAGACCCAGTACTTC	CASSLGAPRQETQYF
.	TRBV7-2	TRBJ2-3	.	TGTGCCAGCAGCTCCCTAAAGGGAGCAGATACGCAGTATTTT	CASSSLKGADTQYF
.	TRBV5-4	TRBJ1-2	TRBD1	TGTGCCAGCAGCCCTGCGGGACAGACTAACTATGGCTACACCTTC	CASSPAGQTNYGYTF
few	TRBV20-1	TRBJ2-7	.	TGCAGTGCCAGAGAGATTGGAAGCAGGGAGACGTACGAGCAGTACTTC	CSAREIGSRETYEQYF
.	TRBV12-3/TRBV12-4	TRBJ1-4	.	TGTGCCAGCAGTTTCGACAGCCCTAATGAAAAACTGTTTTTT	CASSFDSPNEKLFF
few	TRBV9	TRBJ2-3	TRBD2	TGTGCCAGCAGCGGGGGGGGTAGCACAGATACGCAGTATTTT	CASSGGGSTDTQYF
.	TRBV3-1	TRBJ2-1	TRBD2	TGTGCCAGCAGCCCGCAGGGGGAAAGGTGGGGCGGGAGGGTAACCAATGAGCAGTTCTTC	CASSPQGERWGGRVTNEQFF
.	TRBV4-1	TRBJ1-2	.	TGCGCCAGCAGCCAAGCGGATATGGGTCTTACCCATGGCTACACCTTC	CASSQADMGLTHGYTF
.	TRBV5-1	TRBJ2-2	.	TGCGCCAGCAGCTTGGGACAGCCTGGGATCGGGGAGCTGTTTTTT	CASSLGQPGIGELFF
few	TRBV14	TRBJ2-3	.	TGTGCCAGCAGCCAGAACACAGATACGCAGTATTTT	CASSQNTDTQYF
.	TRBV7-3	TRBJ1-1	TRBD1	TGTGCCAGCAGCCTAGGACAGGGGCCGAATGAAGCTTTCTTT	CASSLGQGPNEAFF
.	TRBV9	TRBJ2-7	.	TGTGCCAGCAGCGTAGTTATGTCTCAGGGAGAGTACGAGCAGTACTTC	CASSVVMSQGEYEQYF
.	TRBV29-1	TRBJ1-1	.	TGCAGCGTTTATCTTACAGTGCGAGCTGAAGCTTTCTTT	CSVYLTVRAEAFF
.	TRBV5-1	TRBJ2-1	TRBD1	TGCGCCAGCGGAAAAACAGGGGGCGCCTACAATGAGCAGTTCTTC	CASGKTGGAYNEQFF
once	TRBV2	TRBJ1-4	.	TGTGCCAGCAGCGAGAGACAGCCCGCAACTAATGAAAAACTGTTTTTT	CASSERQPATNEKLFF
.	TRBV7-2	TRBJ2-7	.	TGTGCCAGCAGCTTCTATTACCGGGACGAGCAGTACTTC	CASSFYYRDEQYF
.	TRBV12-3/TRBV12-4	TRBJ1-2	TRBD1	TGTGCCAGCAGTCTGGACAGGGGTAAGCGCGGCTACACCTTC	CASSLDRGKRGYTF
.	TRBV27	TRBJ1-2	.	TGTGCCAGCGGACATTACCCCTACTATGGCTACACCTTC	CASGHYPYYGYTF
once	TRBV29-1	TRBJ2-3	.	TGCAGCGTTCAGGGGGATACGCAGTATTTT	CSVQGDTQYF
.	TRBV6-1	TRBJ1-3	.	TGTGCCAGCACCTTTACAGGACCGCACCTCTCTGGAAACACCATATATTTT	CASTFTGPHLSGNTIYF
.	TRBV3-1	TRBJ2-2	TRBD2	TGTGCCAGCAGCCACGGGGGGAACACCGAGGAGCTGTTTTTT	CASSHGGNTEELFF
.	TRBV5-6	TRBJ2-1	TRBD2	TGTGCCAGCAGCTTGGGACTAGCGGGGGGCCTGGGGAATGAGCAGTTCTTC	CASSLGLAGGLGNEQFF
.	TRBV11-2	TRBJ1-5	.	TGTGCCAGCAGCTTAGAGCCCAATCAGCCCCAGCATTTT	CASSLEPNQPQHF
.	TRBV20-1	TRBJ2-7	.	TGCAGTGCTAGCAGGGGACCCTACGAGCAGTACTTC	CSASRGPYEQYF
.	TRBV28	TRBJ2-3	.	TGTGCCAGCAGTTTCTCATACAGGGTTAGCACAGATACGCAGTATTTT	CASSFSYRVSTDTQYF
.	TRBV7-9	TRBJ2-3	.	TGTGCCAGCAGCTTACGTCAGGGGCACACAGATACGCAGTATTTT	CASSLRQGHTDTQYF
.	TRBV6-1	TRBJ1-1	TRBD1	TGTGCCAGCAGGACGGGACAGCTTGAAGCTTTCTTT	CASRTGQLEAFF
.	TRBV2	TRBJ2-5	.	TGTGCCAGCAGTGAGGTGGAGACCCAGTACTTC	CASSEVETQYF
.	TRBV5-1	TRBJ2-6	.	TGCGCCAGCAGCTTGGATCCAGGTTCCTCTGGGGCCAACGTCCTGACTTTC	CASSLDPGSSGANVLTF
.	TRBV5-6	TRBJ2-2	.	TGTGCCAGCAGCTTCTCGCCCGCCACCGGGGAGCTGTTTTTT	CASSFSPATGELFF
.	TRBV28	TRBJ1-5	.	TGTGCCAGCAGTCCGCCCCGTGGAGGGGAATATCAGCCCCAGCATTTT	CASSPPRGGEYQPQHF
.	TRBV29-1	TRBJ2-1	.	TGCAGCGTTGGGAATGTTGACTACAATGAGCAGTTCTTC	CSVGNVDYNEQFF
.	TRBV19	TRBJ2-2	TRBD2	TGTGCCAGTGGGGGGGACCAGGATTACTCCACCGGGGAGCTGTTTTTT	CASGGDQDYSTGELFF
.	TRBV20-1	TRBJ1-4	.	TGCAGTGCTAGGAAACGGTCAACTAATGAAAAACTGTTTTTT	CSARKRSTNEKLFF
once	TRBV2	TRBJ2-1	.	TGTGCCAGCAGGTCGGCTAGCAGAGACAATGAGCAGTTCTTC	CASRSASRDNEQFF
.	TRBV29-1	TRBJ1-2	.	TGCAGCGTTGCGAGAAGGTTGGGGGACCATGGCTACACCTTC	CSVARRLGDHGYTF
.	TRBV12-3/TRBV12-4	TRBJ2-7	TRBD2	TGTGCCAGCAGTTTTATGGGACTAGCGAGTTACGAGCAGTACTTC	CASSFMGLASYEQYF
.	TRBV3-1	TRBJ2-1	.	TGTGCCAGCAGCCTTGAGGGGGGGAGTGAGCAGTTCTTC	CASSLEGGSEQFF
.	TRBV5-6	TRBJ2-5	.	TGTGCCAGCAGCCTAGGACCACTACAGACCCAGTACTTC	CASSLGPLQTQYF
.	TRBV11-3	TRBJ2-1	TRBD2	TGTGCCAGCAGCCCGCGCGGCGGGGGGGCCAAGCAGTTCTTC	CASSPRGGGAKQFF
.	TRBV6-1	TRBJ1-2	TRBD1	TGTGCCACCGAGAGCCGGGGACAGGGGTTAAATGGCTACACCTTC	CATESRGQGLNGYTF
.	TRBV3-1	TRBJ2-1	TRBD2	TGTGCCAGCAGCCTCTGGACTAGCTGGATCAATGAGCAGTTCTTC	CASSLWTSWINEQFF
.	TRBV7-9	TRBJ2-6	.	TGTGCCAGCAGGGTAACCGGGACAAAATACCTCTCTGGGGCCAACGTCCTGACTTTC	CASRVTGTKYLSGANVLTF
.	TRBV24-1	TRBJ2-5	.	TGTGCCACCAGTGATTTGACCAGGGGCGGAGAGACCCAGTACTTC	CATSDLTRGGETQYF
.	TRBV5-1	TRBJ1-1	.	TGCGCCAGCAGCTTAGGGGGGATAAACACTGAAGCTTTCTTT	CASSLGGINTEAFF